These 24 T cell receptor beta chains originate from one sample sequenced in a study of PD-1 blockade in classical Hodgkin lymphoma. Time point here: cycle 4 day 1 (C4D1), after less than seven weeks of nivolumab. Relapse after autologous stem cell transplantation occurred in every patient, and brentuximab vedotin exposure varied. Libraries were prepared by immunoSEQ multiplex PCR; TCRdb keeps only in-frame clonotypes and omits some of them. The top ten hold approximately 17% of the sample, which has approximately 29,000 clones, almost 85% seen once. Sequencing used peripheral blood mononuclear cells (PBMCs), obtained before the fourth cycle of nivolumab. The receptors shown here come from a human donor with classical Hodgkin lymphoma.

This clone was observed a few times. The chain joins TRBV6-1 to TRBJ1-6, with 7 bases that match TRBD1. V gave up 8 bases and J gave up 8 bases; unmatched junction bases: 6. CDR3 length equals 13 residues. The germline V gene encodes CDR1 MNHNS and CDR2 SASEGT. In DNA form, the CDR3 reads TGTGCCAGCTCCTCACAGGGGTATTCACCCCTCCACTTT. It specifies CASSSQGYSPLHF.

The chain combines TRBV11-2 with TRBJ1-5, with TRBD1 matching 9 bases. V trimming: 5 bases; J trimming: 4 bases; junction bases outside the gene matches: 3. Germline-derived CDR1 and CDR2 are SGHAT and FQNNGV. The CDR3 sequence is 14 residues long. The CDR3 spells CASSPGQGNQPQHF. For the CDR3, the DNA is TGTGCCAGCAGCCCGGGACAGGGAAATCAGCCCCAGCATTTT.

J is TRBJ1-6 and V is TRBV7-9; D gene unclear. CDR3 length equals 12 residues. Germline lookup yields CDR1 SEHNR and CDR2 FQNEAQ (reference sequence). V lost 8 bases, J lost 6 bases, and 8 bases lay in between. The CDR3 spells CASVAPNSPLHF. CDR3 nucleotides: TGTGCCAGCGTGGCGCCTAATTCACCCCTCCACTTT.

The CDR3 sequence: CASSLDRFPYNEQFF. In DNA form, the CDR3 reads TGTGCCAGCAGCCTGGACAGGTTCCCTTACAATGAGCAGTTCTTC. The genes are TRBV7-6 and TRBJ2-1; 7 nucleotides align to TRBD1. Germline CDR1 SGHVS, CDR2 FNYEAQ. V lost 5 bases, J lost 4 bases, and 8 bases stayed unmatched. CDR3 size: 15 residues.

This clone is labeled medium-sized. V gene TRBV4-1 combines with J gene TRBJ2-1; tentative D call: TRBD2 (6 bases). Per germline, CDR1 MGHRA and CDR2 YSYEKL. The V gene lost 1 base and the J gene lost 1 base, with 8 bases spanning the gap. The CDR3 has 15 amino acids. CDR3 DNA: TGCGCCAGCAGCCAAGCCGGGGGTTCCTACAATGAGCAGTTCTTC. Translating gives CASSQAGGSYNEQFF.

The chain recombines TRBV27 with TRBJ2-7, with 8 bases that match TRBD1. Germline V gene data show CDR1 as MNHEY and CDR2 as SMNVEV (reference sequence). The CDR3 is 16 residues long. V lost 5 bases, J lost 2 bases, and 11 bases stayed unmatched. CDR3 nucleotides: TGTGCCAGCAGTCCGCTCCCGGACAGGGAACCCTACGAGCAGTACTTC. Translated: CASSPLPDREPYEQYF.

This clone was counted between two and nine times. The chain has TRBV27 and TRBJ1-6; D is unclear. The V end lost 4 bases, the J end lost 9 bases, and 7 bases lay between the germline ends. The germline V gene has CDR1 MNHEY and CDR2 SMNVEV (reference sequence). CDR3 size: 12 residues. The CDR3 loop is CASSSGASPLHF. The CDR3 region has the DNA TGTGCCAGCAGTTCTGGAGCTTCACCCCTCCACTTT.

The chain carries TRBV7-3 and TRBJ2-5; 9 bases fit TRBD1. This CDR3 has 15 amino acids. Germline values: CDR1 SGHTA, CDR2 FQGTGA. V dropped 6 bases and J dropped 9; count of bases not matched to a gene: 14. The CDR3 bases are TGTGCCAGCAGATGGGGACAGGGAATGGAAGGCGCCCAGTACTTC. Its protein is CASRWGQGMEGAQYF.

This clone was seen a few times. V usage is TRBV6-5 and J usage is TRBJ2-1; D gene uncertain. V lost 0 bases and J lost 6, with 9 bases in between. Germline lookup yields CDR1 MNHEY and CDR2 SVGAGI. The CDR3 runs to 14 residues. CDR3 residues: CASSYSPGSNEQFF. The CDR3 bases are TGTGCCAGCAGTTACTCTCCGGGCTCCAATGAGCAGTTCTTC.

The V and J genes are TRBV5-4 and TRBJ2-2; 10 bases are a match to TRBD2. V trimming: 7 bases; J trimming: 3 bases; junction bases outside the gene matches: 15. The CDR3 is made up of 18 amino acids. CDR1 and CDR2 from the germline V gene are SGHNT and YYREEE (reference sequence). The CDR3 is CASRRNSGGPIYTGELFF. CDR3 sequence (DNA): TGTGCCAGCCGGCGGAATAGCGGGGGGCCTATTTACACCGGGGAGCTGTTTTTT.

The V gene is TRBV7-3, the J gene TRBJ2-5; D is unresolved. CDR3 size: 13 residues. Per the germline V gene, CDR1 is SGHTA and CDR2 is FQGTGA. Trimming removed 3 bases at V and 4 bases at J, with 9 bases between. Written as DNA, the CDR3 is TGTGCCAGCAGCTTTGGGTCGGGAGAGACCCAGTACTTC. It yields the protein CASSFGSGETQYF. Complete variable domain (other parts from reference TRBV7-3 and TRBJ2-5): GAGVSQTPSNKVTEKGKYVELRCDPISGHTALYWYRQSLGQGPEFLIYFQGTGAADDSGLPNDRFFAVRPEGSVSTLKIQRTERGDSAVYLCASSFGSGETQYFGPGTRLLVL.

This clone was recorded once. V usage is TRBV12-5 and J usage is TRBJ2-7; D remains unclear. The CDR3 is made up of 12 amino acids. Trimming shortened V by 2 bases and J by 0 bases, and 2 bases separated the two germline ends. The germline gives CDR1 LGHNT, CDR2 FRNRAP. CDR3 amino acids: CASGLSSYEQYF. The DNA of the CDR3 is TGTGCTAGTGGTTTGTCCTCCTACGAGCAGTACTTC. Supplemented by reference TRBV12-5 and TRBJ2-7, the full variable domain reads DARVTQTPRHKVTEMGQEVTMRCQPILGHNTVFWYRQTMMQGLELLAYFRNRAPLDDSGMPKDRFSAEMPDATLATLKIQPSEPRDSAVYFCASGLSSYEQYFGPGTRLTVT.

The chain carries TRBV10-3 and TRBJ2-3; D may be TRBD2 (6 bases). CDR1 and CDR2 (germline): ENHRY, SYGVKD. V was cut by 9 bases and J by 6 bases, with 10 bases left in between. This CDR3 region has 11 residues. CDR3 sequence (DNA): TGTGCCATAGCGGGTTCGGATACGCAGTATTTT. Amino acids: CAIAGSDTQYF.

The J gene is TRBJ1-3, the V gene TRBV4-1; D is unclear. V lost 0 bases, J lost 4 bases, and 1 base lay in between. Germline CDR1 reads MGHRA; CDR2 reads YSYEKL. The CDR3 contains 12 residues. For the CDR3, the DNA is TGCGCCAGCAGCCAAGAAGGAAACACCATATATTTT. It translates to CASSQEGNTIYF.

This rearrangement joins TRBV10-2 to TRBJ2-5; 10 bases align to TRBD1. The DNA end favors TRBJ2-7, so the J call may be wrong. The CDR3 is 14 amino acids. Looked up from germline, CDR1 is WSHSY and CDR2 is SAAADI. The CDR3 bases are TGCGCCAGCAGTGCGGGGACAGGGGTCTACGAGCAGTACTTC. This encodes CASSAGTGVYEQYF.

The chain couples TRBV10-3 to TRBJ2-7; a weak D match, TRBD2 (5 bases). The germline CDR1 and CDR2 sequences are ENHRY and SYGVKD. The CDR3 runs 13 residues. V was clipped by 8 bases and J by 2 bases, with 13 bases between them. The CDR3 is CAIFDGVPYEQYF. As DNA, the CDR3 is TGTGCCATCTTCGACGGGGTCCCCTACGAGCAGTACTTC.

The rearrangement uses TRBV18 and TRBJ2-3; 9 bases agree with TRBD2. CDR3 size: 16 residues. Germline V gene sequence: CDR1 KGHSH, CDR2 LQKENI. Germline trimming cut 2 bases from V and 5 bases from J; bases unmatched to any gene: 8. The CDR3 here is CASSPRPSGEVDTQYF. CDR3 bases: TGTGCCAGCTCACCAAGGCCTAGCGGGGAGGTAGATACGCAGTATTTT.

The chain carries TRBV5-4 and TRBJ1-2; 10 bases agree with TRBD1. The trim removed 4 bases at V and 3 bases at J, leaving 3 bases unmatched. This CDR3 has 14 amino acids. Germline assignment: CDR1 SGHNT and CDR2 YYREEE (reference sequence). CDR3 residues: CASSPGTGDYGYTF. The CDR3 nucleotides are TGTGCCAGCAGCCCCGGGACAGGGGACTATGGCTACACCTTC.

This clone appeared a few times. At one end the junction does not follow the germline gene, possibly because of a read error. V usage is TRBV14 and J usage is TRBJ2-7, with D uncertain. Germline lookup yields CDR1 SGHDN and CDR2 FVKESK. The CDR3 runs 12 residues. CDR3 amino acids: CASSQDMGEKYF. CDR3 DNA: TGTGCCAGCAGCCAAGATATGGGCGAGAAGTACTTC.

The V gene is TRBV11-2, the J gene TRBJ2-2; weak D call: TRBD2 (7 bases). Germline values: CDR1 SGHAT, CDR2 FQNNGV. The CDR3 is 17 residues long. With 3 bases removed from V and 0 bases from J, the gap between germline ends came to 14 bases. The DNA for the CDR3 is TGTGCCAGCAGCTTGATCGGCGGGGGCTCGAACACCGGGGAGCTGTTTTTT. Protein: CASSLIGGGSNTGELFF.

This clone was seen only once. The chain uses TRBV7-9 and TRBJ1-1; tentatively, D is TRBD1 (5 bases). Germline V gene lookup returns CDR1 SEHNR and CDR2 FQNEAQ (reference sequence). This CDR3 is built from 14 residues. V was cut by 4 bases and J by 4 bases, with 13 bases left in between. CDR3 protein: CASSSRDGFTEAFF. In DNA form, the CDR3 reads TGTGCCAGCAGCTCACGGGACGGATTCACTGAAGCTTTCTTT.

The V gene is TRBV4-1, the J gene TRBJ2-6, with D possibly TRBD2 on 5 matching bases. V lost 5 bases to trimming and J lost 0 bases, with 11 bases between them. Germline V gives CDR1 MGHRA, CDR2 YSYEKL. The CDR3 spans 16 residues. In DNA form, the CDR3 reads TGCGCCAGCAGCTGGGAGTCAAGCTCTGGGGCCAACGTCCTGACTTTC. The encoded protein is CASSWESSSGANVLTF.

This sequence joins TRBV5-4 and TRBJ2-7, with 7 bases matching TRBD2. V trimming: 3 bases; J trimming: 9 bases; junction bases outside the gene matches: 18. The CDR3 runs to 16 residues. The germline gives CDR1 SGHNT, CDR2 YYREEE (reference sequence). The CDR3 DNA reads as TGTGCCAGCAGCTATAACATCCCAGGGTCGGGGGGACGGCAGTACTTC. This translates into CASSYNIPGSGGRQYF.

This sequence joins TRBV29-1 and TRBJ2-7, with no clear D. The CDR3 consists of 15 residues. Germline V gene sequence: CDR1 SQVTM, CDR2 ANQGSEA. The V end lost 1 base, the J end lost 1 base, and 14 bases lay between the germline ends. The CDR3 DNA reads TGCAGCGTTGAAGTAGGATTCGTAGGGTCCTACGAGCAGTACTTC. Protein product: CSVEVGFVGSYEQYF.